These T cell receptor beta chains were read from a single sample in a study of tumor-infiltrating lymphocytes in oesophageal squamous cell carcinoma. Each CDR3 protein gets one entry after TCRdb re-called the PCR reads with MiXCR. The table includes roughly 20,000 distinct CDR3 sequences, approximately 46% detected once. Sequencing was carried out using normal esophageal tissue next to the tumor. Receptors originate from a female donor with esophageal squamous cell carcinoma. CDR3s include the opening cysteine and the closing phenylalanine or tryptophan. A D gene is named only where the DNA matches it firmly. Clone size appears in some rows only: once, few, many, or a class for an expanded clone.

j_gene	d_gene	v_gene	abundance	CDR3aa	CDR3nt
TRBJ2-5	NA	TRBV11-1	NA	CASSGDGVLDEQYF	TGTGCCAGCAGCGGAGACGGGGTTTTGGATGAGCAGTACTTC
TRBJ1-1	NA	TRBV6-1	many	CASSESWANTEAFF	TGTGCCAGCAGTGAAAGTTGGGCGAACACTGAAGCTTTCTTT
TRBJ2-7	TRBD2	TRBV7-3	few	CASSLTGGNSYEQYF	TGTGCCAGCAGCTTAACGGGAGGGAACTCCTACGAGCAGTACTTC
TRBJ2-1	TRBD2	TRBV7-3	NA	CASSSFGTSNEQFF	TGTGCCAGCAGCTCATTCGGGACTAGCAATGAGCAGTTCTTC
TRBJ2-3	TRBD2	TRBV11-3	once	CASSAGTSGSGNTQYF	TGTGCCAGCAGCGCCGGGACTAGCGGGAGTGGGAATACCCAGTATTTT
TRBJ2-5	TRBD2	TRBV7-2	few	CASSLASGDRAQYF	TGTGCCAGCAGCTTAGCTAGCGGGGACCGCGCCCAGTACTTC
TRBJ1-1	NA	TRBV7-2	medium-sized	CASSPGPGNTEAFF	TGTGCCAGCAGCCCCGGACCAGGGAACACTGAAGCTTTCTTT
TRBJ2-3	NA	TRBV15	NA	CATSRVEDSDTQYF	TGTGCCACCAGCAGAGTTGAGGATTCAGATACGCAGTATTTT
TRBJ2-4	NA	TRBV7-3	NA	CASSLMGKLNIQYF	TGTGCCAGCAGCTTAATGGGGAAATTAAACATTCAGTACTTC
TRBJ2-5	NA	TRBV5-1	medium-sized	CASSLALQGILPQYF	TGCGCCAGCAGCTTGGCCCTACAGGGAATCCTACCCCAGTACTTC
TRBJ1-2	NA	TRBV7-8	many	CASSSPGRGNYGYTF	TGTGCCAGCAGCTCTCCGGGACGGGGGAACTATGGCTACACCTTC
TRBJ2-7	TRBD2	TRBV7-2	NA	CASSFGAGAYEQYF	TGTGCCAGCAGCTTCGGAGCGGGAGCTTACGAGCAGTACTTC
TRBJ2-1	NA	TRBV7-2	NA	CASSPRSRAAPVREQFF	TGTGCCAGCAGCCCTAGAAGCAGGGCCGCCCCGGTCCGCGAGCAGTTCTTC
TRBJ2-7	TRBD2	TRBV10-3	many	CAISAGLAVTPEQYF	TGTGCCATCAGTGCGGGACTAGCGGTCACCCCCGAGCAGTACTTC
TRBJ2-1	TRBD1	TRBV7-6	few	CASSLAGYGTGGGDEQFF	TGTGCCAGCAGCTTAGCGGGTTACGGGACAGGGGGTGGTGATGAGCAGTTCTTC
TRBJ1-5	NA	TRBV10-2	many	CASSRQGNQPQHF	TGCGCCAGCAGTCGACAGGGCAATCAGCCCCAGCATTTT
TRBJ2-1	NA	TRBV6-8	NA	CASSSDRLSYNEQFF	TGTGCCAGCAGTTCAGACAGACTCTCCTACAATGAGCAGTTCTTC
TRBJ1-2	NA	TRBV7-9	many	CASSLAGSKANYGYTF	TGTGCCAGCAGCTTAGCTGGGTCCAAAGCAAACTATGGCTACACCTTC
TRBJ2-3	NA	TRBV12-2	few	CASRLWRVQFSTDTQYF	TGTGCAAGTCGCTTATGGCGGGTACAGTTCAGCACAGATACGCAGTATTTT
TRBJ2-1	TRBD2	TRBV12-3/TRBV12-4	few	CASSFTRLAGEQFF	TGTGCCAGCAGTTTTACGAGACTAGCGGGCGAGCAGTTCTTC
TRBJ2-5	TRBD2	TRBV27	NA	CASSLRGDFAQETQYF	TGTGCCAGCAGTTTACGGGGGGACTTCGCGCAAGAGACCCAGTACTTC
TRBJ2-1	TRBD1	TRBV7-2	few	CASSLPTGTGNYNEQFF	TGTGCCAGCAGCCTTCCCACCGGGACAGGGAATTACAATGAGCAGTTCTTC
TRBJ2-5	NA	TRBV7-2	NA	CASSLRTPGKTQYF	TGTGCCAGCAGCTTGCGGACTCCCGGAAAGACCCAGTACTTC
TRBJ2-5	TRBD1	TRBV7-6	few	CASSTGTVGFETQYF	TGTGCCAGCAGTACCGGGACAGTGGGTTTTGAGACCCAGTACTTC
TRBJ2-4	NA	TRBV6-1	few	CASKRDSYNSPLHF	TGTGCCAGCAAGCGGGACAGTTATAATTCACCCCTCCACTTC
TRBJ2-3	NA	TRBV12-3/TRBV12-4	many	CASSLVRGTQYF	TGTGCCAGCAGCTTGGTTAGGGGTACGCAGTATTTT
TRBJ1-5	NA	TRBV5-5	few	CASSLGGYQPQHF	TGTGCCAGCAGCTTGGGGGGGTATCAGCCCCAGCATTTT
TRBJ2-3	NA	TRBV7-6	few	CASRPLAQADTQYF	TGTGCCAGCAGGCCACTAGCCCAGGCAGATACGCAGTATTTT
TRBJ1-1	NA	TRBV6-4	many	CASSREEGTEAFF	TGTGCCAGCAGCCGCGAGGAGGGAACTGAAGCTTTCTTT
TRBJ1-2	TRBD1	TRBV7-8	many	CASSFRRDSLYGYTF	TGTGCCAGCAGCTTCCGCCGGGACAGCCTCTATGGCTACACCTTC
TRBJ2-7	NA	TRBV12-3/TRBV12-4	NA	CASSLSLSGKGNEQYF	TGTGCCAGCAGTCTTAGCCTTTCAGGGAAGGGCAATGAGCAGTACTTC
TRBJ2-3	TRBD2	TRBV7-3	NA	CASSSTSGGTDTQYF	TGTGCCAGCAGCTCGACTAGCGGGGGGACAGATACGCAGTATTTT
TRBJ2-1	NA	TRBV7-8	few	CASSLVTSPYNEQFF	TGTGCCAGCAGCTTAGTGACTAGTCCCTACAATGAGCAGTTCTTC
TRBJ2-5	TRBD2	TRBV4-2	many	CASSQEGSGRGWETQYF	TGTGCCAGCAGCCAAGAAGGGAGCGGGAGGGGATGGGAGACCCAGTACTTC
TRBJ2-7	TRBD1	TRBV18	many	CATNQGAYYEQYF	TGTGCCACCAATCAGGGGGCTTATTACGAGCAGTACTTC
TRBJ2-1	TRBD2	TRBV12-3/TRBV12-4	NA	CASSFRATSGRANEQFF	TGTGCCAGCAGTTTTAGGGCTACTAGCGGGAGGGCCAATGAGCAGTTCTTC
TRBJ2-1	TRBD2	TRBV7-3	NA	CASSNSGGATYNEQFF	TGTGCCAGCAGCAATAGCGGGGGGGCTACTTACAATGAGCAGTTCTTC
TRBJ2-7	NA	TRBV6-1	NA	CASRPGLSYEQYF	TGTGCCAGCAGACCGGGGCTCTCCTACGAGCAGTACTTC
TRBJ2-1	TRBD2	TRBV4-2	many	CASSQGLAGNTYNEQFF	TGTGCCAGCAGCCAGGGTTTAGCGGGAAACACCTACAATGAGCAGTTCTTC
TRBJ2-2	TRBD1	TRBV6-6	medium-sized	CASSYSGRMGQGDTGELFF	TGTGCCAGCAGTTACTCGGGGCGTATGGGACAGGGTGACACCGGGGAGCTGTTTTTT
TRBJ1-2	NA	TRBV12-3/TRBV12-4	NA	CASSSGLIRYGYTF	TGTGCCAGCAGTAGTGGACTCATTAGGTATGGCTACACCTTC
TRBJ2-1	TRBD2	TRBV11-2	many	CASSSRTSGTLYNEQFF	TGTGCCAGCAGCTCACGGACTAGCGGGACTTTATACAATGAGCAGTTCTTC
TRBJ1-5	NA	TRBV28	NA	CASSLWSWEQPQHF	TGTGCCAGCAGTTTATGGTCGTGGGAGCAGCCCCAGCATTTT
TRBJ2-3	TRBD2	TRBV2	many	CASSQTSGRTDTQYF	TGTGCCAGCAGTCAGACTAGCGGGCGCACAGATACGCAGTATTTT
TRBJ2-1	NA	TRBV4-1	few	CASSQVGARSTEAFF	TGCGCCAGCAGCCAAGTGGGGGCACGGAGCACTGAAGCTTTCTTC
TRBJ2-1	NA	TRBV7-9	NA	CASSFAGKHEQFF	TGTGCCAGCAGCTTTGCAGGGAAACATGAGCAGTTCTTC
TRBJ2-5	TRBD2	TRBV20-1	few	CSARDWWEGGETQYF	TGCAGTGCTAGAGATTGGTGGGAGGGAGGGGAGACCCAGTACTTC
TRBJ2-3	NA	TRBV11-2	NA	CASSSPIVGVGTQYF	TGTGCCAGCAGCTCCCCCATAGTCGGGGTTGGCACGCAGTATTTT
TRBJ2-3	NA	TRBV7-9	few	CASTPSGTPTDTQYF	TGTGCCAGCACGCCATCCGGGACTCCCACAGATACGCAGTATTTT
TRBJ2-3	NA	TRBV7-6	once	CASSASGTDTQYF	TGTGCTAGCAGCGCCTCAGGGACAGATACGCAGTATTTT
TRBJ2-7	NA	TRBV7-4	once	CASSLHWGLGYEQYF	TGTGCCAGCAGCTTACACTGGGGCTTGGGCTACGAGCAGTACTTC